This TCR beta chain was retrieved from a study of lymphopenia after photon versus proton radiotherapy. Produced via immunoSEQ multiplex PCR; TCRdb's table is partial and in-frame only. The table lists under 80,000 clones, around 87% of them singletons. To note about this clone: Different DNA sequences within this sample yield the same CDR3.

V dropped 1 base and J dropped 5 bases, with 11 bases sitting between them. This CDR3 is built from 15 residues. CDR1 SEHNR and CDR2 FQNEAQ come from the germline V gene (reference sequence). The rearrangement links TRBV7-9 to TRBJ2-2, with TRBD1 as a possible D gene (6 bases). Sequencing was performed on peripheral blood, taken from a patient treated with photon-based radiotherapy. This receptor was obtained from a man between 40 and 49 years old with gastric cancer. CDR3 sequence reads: CASSLVGGRTGELFF. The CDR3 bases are TGTGCCAGCAGCTTAGTAGGGGGTCGAACCGGGGAGCTGTTTTTT.